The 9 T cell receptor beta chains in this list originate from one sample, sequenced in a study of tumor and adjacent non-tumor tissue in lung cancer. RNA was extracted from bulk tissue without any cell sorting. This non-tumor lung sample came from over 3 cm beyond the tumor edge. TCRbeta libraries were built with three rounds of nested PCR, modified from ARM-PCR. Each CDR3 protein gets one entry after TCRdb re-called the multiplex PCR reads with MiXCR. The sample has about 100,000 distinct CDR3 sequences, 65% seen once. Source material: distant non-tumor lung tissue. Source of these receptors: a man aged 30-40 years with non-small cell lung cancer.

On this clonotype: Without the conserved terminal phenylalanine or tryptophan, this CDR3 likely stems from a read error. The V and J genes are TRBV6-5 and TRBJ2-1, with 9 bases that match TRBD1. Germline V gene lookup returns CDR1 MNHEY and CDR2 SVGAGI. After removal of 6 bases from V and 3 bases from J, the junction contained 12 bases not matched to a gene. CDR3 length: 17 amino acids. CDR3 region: CASSPGTGRAGYNEQFL. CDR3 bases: TGTGCCAGCAGCCCAGGGACAGGGAGGGCTGGCTACAATGAGCAGTTCTTG.

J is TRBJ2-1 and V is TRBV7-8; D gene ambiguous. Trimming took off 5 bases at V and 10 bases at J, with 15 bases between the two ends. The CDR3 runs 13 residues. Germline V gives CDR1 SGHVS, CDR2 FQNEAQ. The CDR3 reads CASSPLIIGEQFF. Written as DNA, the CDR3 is TGTGCCAGCAGCCCCCTAATAATAGGGGAGCAGTTCTTC. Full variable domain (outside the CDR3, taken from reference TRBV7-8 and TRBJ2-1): GAGVSQSPRYKVAKRGQDVALRCDPISGHVSLFWYQQALGQGPEFLTYFQNEAQLDKSGLPSDRFFAERPEGSVSTLKIQRTQQEDSAVYLCASSPLIIGEQFFGPGTRLTVL.

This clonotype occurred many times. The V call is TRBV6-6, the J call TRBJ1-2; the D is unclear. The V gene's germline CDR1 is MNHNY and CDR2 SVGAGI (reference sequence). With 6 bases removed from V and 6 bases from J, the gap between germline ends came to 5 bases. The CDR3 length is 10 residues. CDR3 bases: TGTGCCAGCAGCTTCAATGGCTACACCTTC. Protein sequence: CASSFNGYTF.

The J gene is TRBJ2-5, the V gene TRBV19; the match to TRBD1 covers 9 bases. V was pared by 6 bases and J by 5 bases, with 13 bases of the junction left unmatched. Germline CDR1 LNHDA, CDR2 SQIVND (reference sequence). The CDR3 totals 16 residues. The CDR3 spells CASSPWWTGDSETQYF. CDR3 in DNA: TGTGCCAGTAGCCCTTGGTGGACAGGGGATTCTGAGACCCAGTACTTC.

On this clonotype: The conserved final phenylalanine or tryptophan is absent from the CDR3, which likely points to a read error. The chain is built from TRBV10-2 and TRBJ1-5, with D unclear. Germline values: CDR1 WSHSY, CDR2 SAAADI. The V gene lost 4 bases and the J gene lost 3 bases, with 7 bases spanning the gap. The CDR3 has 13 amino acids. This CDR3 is CASSGSPNQPQHL. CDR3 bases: TGCGCCAGCAGTGGGTCGCCCAATCAGCCCCAGCATTTA.

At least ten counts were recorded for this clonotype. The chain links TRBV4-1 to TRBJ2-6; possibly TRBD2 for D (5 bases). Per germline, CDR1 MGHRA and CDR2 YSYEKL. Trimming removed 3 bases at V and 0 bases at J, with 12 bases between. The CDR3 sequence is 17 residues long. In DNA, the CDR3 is TGCGCCAGCAGCCATGGAGGAACCCCCTCTGGGGCCAACGTCCTGACTTTC. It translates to CASSHGGTPSGANVLTF.

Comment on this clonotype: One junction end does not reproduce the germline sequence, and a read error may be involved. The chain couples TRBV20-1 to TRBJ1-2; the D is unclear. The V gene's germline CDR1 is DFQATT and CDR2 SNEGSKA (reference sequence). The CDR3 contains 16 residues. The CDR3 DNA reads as TGCAGAGCTAGAGACCCCTACTCCGGGTCAAACTATGGCTATACCTTC. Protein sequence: CRARDPYSGSNYGYTF.

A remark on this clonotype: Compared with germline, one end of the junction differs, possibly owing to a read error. CDR3 bases: TGTGTCAGCAGCCGACTTACCAGCACAGATACACAGTATTTT. Translated: CVSSRLTSTDTQYF. The rearrangement links TRBV6-1 to TRBJ2-3, with unresolved D. This CDR3 comprises 14 residues. Looked up from germline, CDR1 is MNHNS and CDR2 is SASEGT.

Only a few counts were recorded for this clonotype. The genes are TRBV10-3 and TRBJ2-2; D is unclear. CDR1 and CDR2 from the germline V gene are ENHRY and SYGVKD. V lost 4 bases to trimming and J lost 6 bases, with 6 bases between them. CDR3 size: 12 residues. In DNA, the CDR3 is TGTGCCATCAGTGGGTCCGCCGGGGAGCTGTTTTTT. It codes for CAISGSAGELFF.